One T cell receptor (beta chain) is described in this entry. This sample stems from a study of blood T cell repertoires in COVID-19. Study context: PBMCs, B-cell-depleted T cells, or T cells were the source of the cDNA or gDNA that made up the material.

The CDR3 runs to 11 residues. With V trimmed by 5 bases and J by 10 bases, 4 bases remained unmatched. Germline assignment: CDR1 MNHEY and CDR2 SVGAGI. The data were produced by immunoSEQ multiplex PCR, yet TCRdb's version contains in-frame clones alone and is incomplete. The data hold under 55,000 clones, with around 73% observed a single time. This clonotype was sampled from a woman in her forties or fifties with acute COVID-19. The sample comprised PBMCs or T cells enriched from blood (not recorded which). This chain joins TRBV6-5 and TRBJ1-1, with TRBD1 matching over 7 bases. The CDR3 DNA sequence: TGTGCCAGCAGTCAGGGGGTAAGAGCTTTCTTT. It specifies CASSQGVRAFF.